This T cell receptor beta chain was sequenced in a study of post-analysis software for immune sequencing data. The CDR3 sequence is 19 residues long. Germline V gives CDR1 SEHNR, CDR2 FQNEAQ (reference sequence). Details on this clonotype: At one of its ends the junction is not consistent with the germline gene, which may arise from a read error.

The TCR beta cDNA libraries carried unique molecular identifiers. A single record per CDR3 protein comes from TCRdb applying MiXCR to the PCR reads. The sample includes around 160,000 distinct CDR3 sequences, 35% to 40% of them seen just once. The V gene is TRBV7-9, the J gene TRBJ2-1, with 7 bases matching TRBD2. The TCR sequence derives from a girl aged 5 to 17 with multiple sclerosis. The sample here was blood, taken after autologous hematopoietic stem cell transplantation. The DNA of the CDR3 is TGTGCCAGCAGCCAAAAAAAGTTAATGGCGGGAGCCGGGTACAATGAGCGGTTCTTC. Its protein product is CASSQKKLMAGAGYNERFF. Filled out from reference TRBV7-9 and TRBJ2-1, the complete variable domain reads DTGVSQNPRHKITKRGQNVTFRCDPISEHNRLYWYRQTLGQGPEFLTYFQNEAQLEKSRLLSDRFSAERPKGSFSTLEIQRTEQGDSAMYLCASSQKKLMAGAGYNERFFGPGTRLTVL.